The source of this TCR beta chain is a study of T cell repertoires in cytomegalovirus infection. Study-wide points: CMV-specific TCR beta clonotypes restricted by HLA-C dominated the ex vivo response.

One entry per CDR3 protein results from TCRdb running MiXCR on the reads. This table holds 490,000 or so distinct CDR3 sequences, around 10% found once. Deletions cut 1 base from V and 4 bases from J, with 4 bases between. Germline CDR1 SGHTA, CDR2 FQGNSA. The CDR3 extends over 12 amino acids. This clonotype was recorded many times. Its antigen is not known. The specimen was PBMCs. This chain links TRBV7-2 with TRBJ1-2; no definite D call. The sequence was obtained from a human donor in good health (CMV status not recorded). Some clones in this sample may be carry-over from other donors' samples. CDR3 residues: CASSLDTYGYTF. DNA for the CDR3: TGTGCCAGCAGCTTAGATACCTATGGCTACACCTTC.